This entry features one TCR beta chain sequence. Its antigen remains undetermined. No qualities accompany the bases; no much larger clone lies one base away. The sample originates from a study of blood T cells in healthy people across ages (dated by TCRdb to the mid-2010s). Looking at the study overall: In model experiments, template switching captured about one uniquely barcoded TCR beta cDNA molecule for every two T cells. The study measured age-related changes in TCR beta repertoire diversity using deep sequencing normalized with unique cDNA molecular identifiers. The donors were split into four age groups: young (average about 15 years), middle-aged (over 35), aged (roughly 65) and long-lived (roughly 86). For two donors (one aged 18 to 30 and one aged 80 or older), the study analyzed two additional independent replicas of 1 million unique cDNA reads from the same blood draw. What the authors observed across the whole study: Estimates of total diversity based on one million sequenced T cells were considered lower bounds and underestimates. The percentage of naive T cells measured by flow cytometry correlated strongly with observed TCR beta diversity. The CMV infection status of donors was not known, potentially confounding age-related changes in expanded clonotypes. Compared with the aged group, the long-lived group had more naive CD4+ T cells, fewer expanded clones and increased TCR diversity, a pattern suggesting age selection. Observed TCR beta diversity per million T cells fell roughly linearly with age, and a significant reduction was already apparent by age about 36. Since profiling was done on bulk unsorted PBMCs, naive and antigen-experienced compartments could not be conclusively compared.

Systemically healthy Caucasian individuals from Russia, around 39 in total and aged about 6 to 95 years, were included as donors. Around 10 milliliters of peripheral blood were collected from each donor into EDTA-treated Vacutainer tubes. Ficoll-Paque density-gradient centrifugation was used to isolate PBMCs, with at least 7 million per sample. Trizol reagent was used to extract total RNA from PBMCs, with at least 5.5 micrograms per sample. For every donor, flow cytometry on a PBMC aliquot measured the percentage of naive CD45RAhigh/CD27high T cells. Preparation of the library involved 5' RACE. Data came from an Illumina HiSeq 2500. The second PCR ran for about 6 to 11 cycles and used a J-beta primer mix along with a sample-barcoded 5' primer. A template-switch 5' adaptor carrying 12 random nucleotides introduced a unique molecular identifier onto each TCR beta cDNA molecule. At least 2.5 million CDR3-containing paired-end reads were obtained from each sample. First-strand cDNA was synthesized from all RNA with the Mint cDNA synthesis kit, primed by a TRBC-specific oligonucleotide. Following uracil-DNA glycosylase treatment, all cDNA underwent a first 18-cycle PCR with the universal primers M1SS and BC2_uni_R. Per the authors' processing: Normalization of each sample was performed by random selection of 1 million high-quality reads, each carrying a distinct molecular identifier. Reads sharing molecular identifiers were discarded rather than binned into consensus sequences. CDR3 identification, clonotype clustering and error correction used MiTCR with a Q25 quality threshold and the strictest error-elimination algorithm. A nonparametric unseen species model using Euler transformation provided a lower-bound estimate of total TCR beta diversity. The public reads were reprocessed in TCRdb via fastp at Q25 and MiXCR, keeping in-frame beta chains. Under each unique CDR3 protein, matching rows form one entry showing the most common genes and DNA. The V and J calls, along with clone size, are taken from TCRdb and not from the paper's own processing. The sample has around 1,000,000 distinct CDR3 sequences on record, under 30% of them singletons. Approximately 0.75% of the sample is taken by the ten largest.

The same sample was also studied in work on T cells of mothers and their children. Per that second paper: Nine systemically healthy Caucasian individuals, comprising three mothers and their six children, were included as donors. cDNA synthesis used all of the extracted RNA, with around 1.5 ug of RNA in each 15 ul reaction. In the second PCR, the M1S primer added sample barcodes and 2-4 random nucleotides. Over 9 million TCR beta CDR3 reads came from each mother, compared with approximately 3 million reads from each child. Thymic selection similarly shapes TCR recombination output in related and unrelated pairs, with minor effect from inherited differences. Normalized repertoire overlap was always found to be slightly, but never significantly, higher in related mother-child pairs than in unrelated mother-child pairs. Persistent microchimeric T cell clones were not detected, at a sensitivity of 85 to 100 clones per million clonotypes. In the study, deep NGS was used to compare the TCR beta repertoires of mothers and children, and features distinguishing related mother-child pairs from unrelated individuals were sought. On average, the children were around 11 +/- 4 years old, while the mothers were roughly 40 +/- 4 years old. After adapter ligation with NEBNext reagents, the libraries were sequenced on Illumina HiSeq 2000 with 100+100 nt paired-end reads. To prevent cross-contamination, the mother and child libraries were prepared one month apart and sequenced in separate runs. For each donor, somewhere between about 450,000 and 2,100,000 distinct TCR beta clonotypes were identified. Naive TCR beta clonotypes were estimated from low-frequency clonotypes matched to each donor's FACS-determined naive share, without sorting.

Material: blood. This sequence was found in a girl aged 2 to 9 in good health.

The CDR3 protein is CASSNDGTDTQYF. The DNA reads TGTGCCAGCAGTAACGACGGCACAGATACGCAGTATTTT. The V and J genes are TRBV6-4 and TRBJ2-3; the D gene is not confidently resolved. CDR1 MRHNA and CDR2 SNTAGT are derived from the germline V gene. V is reduced by 5 bases and J by 1 base, leaving a spacing of 7 bases between them. The CDR3 starts with the cysteine, ends with the phenylalanine, and has 13 residues. Solely the CDR3 DNA is kept, with 39 bases framed from the first base.